This TCR beta chain appears in the sequencing data of a study of T cell repertoires in cytomegalovirus infection. As for the study in general: Indicated by public TCR beta signatures were CMV infection and matching HLA type. Study outcomes and limitations: The cumulative frequency of public TCR beta families identified carriers of CMV plus the relevant HLA. The ex vivo response showed dominance by HLA-C-restricted CMV-specific TCR beta clonotypes.

CDR3 length equals 13 residues. CDR1 and CDR2 from the germline V gene are MGHRA and YSYEKL. V was trimmed by 5 bases and J by 2 bases, leaving 8 bases between them. This clonotype was observed a few times. As yet, its antigen is unknown. TCRdb reprocessed the reads with MiXCR, giving one entry per CDR3 protein. The sample carries fewer than 200,000 distinct CDR3 sequences, 20% to 25% recorded once. The clonotype was recovered from a human donor in good health (CMV status not recorded). Some clones in this sample may be carry-over from other donors' samples. V usage is TRBV4-1 and J usage is TRBJ2-3, with D unresolved. The input for sequencing was CD8+ T cells from cultured PBMCs, taken from culture after CMV antigen stimulation. CDR3 DNA: TGCGCCAGCAGCGTAGACAACACAGATACGCAGTATTTT. It codes for CASSVDNTDTQYF.